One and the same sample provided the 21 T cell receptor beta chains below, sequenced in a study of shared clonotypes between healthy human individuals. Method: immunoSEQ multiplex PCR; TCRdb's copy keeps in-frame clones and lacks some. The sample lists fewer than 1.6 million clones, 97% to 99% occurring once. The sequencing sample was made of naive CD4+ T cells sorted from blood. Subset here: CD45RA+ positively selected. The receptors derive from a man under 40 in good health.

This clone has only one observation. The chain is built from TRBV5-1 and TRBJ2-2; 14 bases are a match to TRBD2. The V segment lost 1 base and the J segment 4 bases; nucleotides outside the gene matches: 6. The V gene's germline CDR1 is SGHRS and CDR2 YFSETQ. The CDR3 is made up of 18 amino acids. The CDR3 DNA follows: TGCGCCAGCAGCTTGACTGGGACTAGCGGGAGAGGCACCGGGGAGCTGTTTTTT. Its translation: CASSLTGTSGRGTGELFF.

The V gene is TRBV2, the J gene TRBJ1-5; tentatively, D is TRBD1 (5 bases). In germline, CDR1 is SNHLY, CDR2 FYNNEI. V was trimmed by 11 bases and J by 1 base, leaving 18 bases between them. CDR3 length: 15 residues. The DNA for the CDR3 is TGTGCCTCCACGGGGGGGTCACCCAGCAATCAGCCCCAGCATTTT. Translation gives CASTGGSPSNQPQHF.

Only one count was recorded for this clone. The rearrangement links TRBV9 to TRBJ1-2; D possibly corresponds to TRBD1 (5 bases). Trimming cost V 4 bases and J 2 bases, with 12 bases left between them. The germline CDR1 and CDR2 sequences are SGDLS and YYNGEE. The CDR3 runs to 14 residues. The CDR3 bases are TGTGCCAGCAGCCCCCACGACAGCAACTATGGCTACACCTTC. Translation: CASSPHDSNYGYTF. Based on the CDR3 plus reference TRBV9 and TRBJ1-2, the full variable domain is DSGVTQTPKHLITATGQRVTLRCSPRSGDLSVYWYQQSLDQGLQFLIQYYNGEERAKGNILERFSAQQFPDLHSELNLSSLELGDSALYFCASSPHDSNYGYTFGSGTRLTVV.

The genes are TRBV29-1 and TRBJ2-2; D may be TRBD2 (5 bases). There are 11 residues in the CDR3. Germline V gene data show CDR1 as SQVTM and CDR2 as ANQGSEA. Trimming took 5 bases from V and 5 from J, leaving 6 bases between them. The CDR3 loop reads CSVRDTGELFF. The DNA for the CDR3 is TGCAGCGTTCGGGATACCGGGGAGCTGTTTTTT.

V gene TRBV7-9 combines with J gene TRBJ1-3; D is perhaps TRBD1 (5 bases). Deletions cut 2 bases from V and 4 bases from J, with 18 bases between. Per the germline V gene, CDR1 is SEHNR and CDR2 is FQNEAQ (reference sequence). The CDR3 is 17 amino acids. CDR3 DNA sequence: TGTGCCAGCAGCTTAAAGTCTGGGAGGGGTGAAGGAAACACCATATATTTT. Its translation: CASSLKSGRGEGNTIYF.

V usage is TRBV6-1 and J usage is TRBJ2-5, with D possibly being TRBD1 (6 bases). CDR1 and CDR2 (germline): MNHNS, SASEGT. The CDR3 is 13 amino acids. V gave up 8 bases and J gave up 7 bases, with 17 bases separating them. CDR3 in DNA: TGTGCCAGCGTGGGACACCCCCTAGGGACCCAGTACTTC. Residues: CASVGHPLGTQYF.

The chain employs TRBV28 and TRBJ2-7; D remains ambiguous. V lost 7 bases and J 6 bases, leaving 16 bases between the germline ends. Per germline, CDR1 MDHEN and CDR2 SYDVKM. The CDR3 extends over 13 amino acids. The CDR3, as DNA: TGTGCCAGCATCTCCGGTGGCGGCCGCGAGCAGTACTTC. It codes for CASISGGGREQYF.

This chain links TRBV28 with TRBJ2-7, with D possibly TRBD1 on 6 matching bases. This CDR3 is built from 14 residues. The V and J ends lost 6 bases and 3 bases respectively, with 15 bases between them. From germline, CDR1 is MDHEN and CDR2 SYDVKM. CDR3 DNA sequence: TGTGCCAGCAGCAAAATGGACAGTCTCTACGAGCAGTACTTC. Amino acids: CASSKMDSLYEQYF.

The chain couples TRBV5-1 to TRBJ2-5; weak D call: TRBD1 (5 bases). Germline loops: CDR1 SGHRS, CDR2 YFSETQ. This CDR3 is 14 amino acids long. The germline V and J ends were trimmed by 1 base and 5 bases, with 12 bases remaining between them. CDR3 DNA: TGCGCCAGCAGCTTGCCTGACGCAGGGGAGACCCAGTACTTC. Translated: CASSLPDAGETQYF.

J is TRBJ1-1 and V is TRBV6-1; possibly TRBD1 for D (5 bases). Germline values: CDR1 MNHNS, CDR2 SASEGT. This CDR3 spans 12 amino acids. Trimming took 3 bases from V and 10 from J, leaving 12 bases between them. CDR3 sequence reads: CASSDAKGSAFF. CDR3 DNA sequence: TGTGCCAGCAGTGACGCGAAGGGGTCAGCTTTCTTT.

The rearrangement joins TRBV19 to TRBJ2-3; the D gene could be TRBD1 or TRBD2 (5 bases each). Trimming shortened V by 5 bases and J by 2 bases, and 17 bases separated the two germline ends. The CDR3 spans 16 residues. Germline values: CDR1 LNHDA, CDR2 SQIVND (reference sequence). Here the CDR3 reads CASSGRAVGVTDTQYF. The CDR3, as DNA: TGTGCCAGTAGTGGACGAGCGGTGGGGGTCACAGATACGCAGTATTTT.

The CDR3 DNA reads TGTGCCAGCACCCCCCGCGGTACAACCTACGAGCAGTACTTC. Amino acids: CASTPRGTTYEQYF. V usage is TRBV6-5 and J usage is TRBJ2-7, with D uncertain. The CDR3 covers 14 residues. Germline CDR1 and CDR2: MNHEY and SVGAGI. V dropped 7 bases and J dropped 2 bases, with 15 bases sitting between them.

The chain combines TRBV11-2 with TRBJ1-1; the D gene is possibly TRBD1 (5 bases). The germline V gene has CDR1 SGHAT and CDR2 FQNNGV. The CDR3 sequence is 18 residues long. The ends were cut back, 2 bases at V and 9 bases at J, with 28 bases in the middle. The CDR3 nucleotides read TGTGCCAGCAGCTTATTGGGGCTAGCGGTACCGTTCGGTGAGCAAGCTTTCTTT. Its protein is CASSLLGLAVPFGEQAFF.

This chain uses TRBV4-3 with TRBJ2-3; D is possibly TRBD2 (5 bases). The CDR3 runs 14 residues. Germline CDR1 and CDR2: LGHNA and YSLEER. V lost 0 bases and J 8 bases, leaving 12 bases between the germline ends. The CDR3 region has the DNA TGCGCCAGCAGCCAAGATCGGCTAGGGAGTACGCAGTATTTT. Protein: CASSQDRLGSTQYF.

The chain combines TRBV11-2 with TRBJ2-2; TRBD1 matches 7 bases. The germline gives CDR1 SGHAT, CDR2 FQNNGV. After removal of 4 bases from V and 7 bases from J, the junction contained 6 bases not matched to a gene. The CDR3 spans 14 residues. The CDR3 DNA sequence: TGTGCCAGCAGCTCTGTCAGGGGGAACGGGGAGCTGTTTTTT. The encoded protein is CASSSVRGNGELFF.

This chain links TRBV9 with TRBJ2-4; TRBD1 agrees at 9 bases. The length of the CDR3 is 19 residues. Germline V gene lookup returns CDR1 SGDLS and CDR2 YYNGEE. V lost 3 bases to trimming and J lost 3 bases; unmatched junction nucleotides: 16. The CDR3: CASSGSPTGGAWLKNIQYF. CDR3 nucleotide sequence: TGTGCCAGCAGCGGATCACCTACAGGGGGCGCATGGCTCAAAAACATTCAGTACTTC.

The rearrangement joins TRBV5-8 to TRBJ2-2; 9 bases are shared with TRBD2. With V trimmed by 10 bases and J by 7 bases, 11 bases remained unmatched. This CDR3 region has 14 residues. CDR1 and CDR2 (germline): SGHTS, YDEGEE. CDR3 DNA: TGTGCCGCCTTAGCGGGAGCCGGGGTCGGGGAGCTGTTTTTT. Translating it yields CAALAGAGVGELFF.

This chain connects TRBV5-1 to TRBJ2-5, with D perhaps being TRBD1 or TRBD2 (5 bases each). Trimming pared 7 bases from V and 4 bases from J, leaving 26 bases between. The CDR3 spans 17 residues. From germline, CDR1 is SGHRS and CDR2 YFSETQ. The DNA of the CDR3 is TGCGCCAGCGGCGCCTACGTCACCGGGACGGCAGCAGAGACCCAGTACTTC. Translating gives CASGAYVTGTAAETQYF.

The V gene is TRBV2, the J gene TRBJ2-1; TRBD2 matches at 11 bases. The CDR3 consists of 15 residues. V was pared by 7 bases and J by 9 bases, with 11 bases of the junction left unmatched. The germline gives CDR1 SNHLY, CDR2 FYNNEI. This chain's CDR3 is CASILGLAGGIEQFF. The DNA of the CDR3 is TGTGCCAGCATCCTTGGGCTAGCGGGAGGCATTGAGCAGTTCTTC.

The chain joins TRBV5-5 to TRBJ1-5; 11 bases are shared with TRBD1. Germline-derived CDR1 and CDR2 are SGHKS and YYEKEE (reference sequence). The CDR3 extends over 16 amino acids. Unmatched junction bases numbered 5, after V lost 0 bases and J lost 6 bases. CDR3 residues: CASSLEADRGLQPQHF. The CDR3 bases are TGTGCCAGCAGCTTGGAAGCGGACAGGGGGCTTCAGCCCCAGCATTTT.

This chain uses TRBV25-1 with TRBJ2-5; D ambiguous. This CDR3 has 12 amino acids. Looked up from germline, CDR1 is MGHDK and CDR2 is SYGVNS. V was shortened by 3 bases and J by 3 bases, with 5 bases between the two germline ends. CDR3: CASSDDKETQYF. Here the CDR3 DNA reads TGTGCCAGCAGTGATGACAAAGAGACCCAGTACTTC.